This is a list of T cell receptor beta chains from one sample in a study of blood T cell repertoires in COVID-19. Using immunoSEQ multiplex PCR, the repertoire was profiled, and TCRdb retains in-frame clones only, with some absent. This table holds over 100,000 clones, 75% to 90% found once. The sequenced sample consisted of peripheral blood. All receptors derive from a man aged 35-49 years with acute or convalescent COVID-19. CDR3s include the opening cysteine and the closing phenylalanine or tryptophan. D genes are given only for firm matches. Some rows mark clone size as missing; the rest say once, few, many or name a class of expanded clone.

CASGSGNYGYTF	TGTGCTAGTGGCTCCGGTAACTATGGCTACACCTTC	.	TRBJ1-2	once	TRBV12-5
CASSFRALTGSNQPQHF	TGTGCCAGCAGTTTTCGGGCCCTGACAGGGAGCAATCAGCCCCAGCATTTT	TRBD1	TRBJ1-5	.	TRBV27
CASSLSLAGEGTDTQYF	TGTGCCAGCAGCTTATCTCTAGCGGGAGAAGGGACAGATACGCAGTATTTT	TRBD2	TRBJ2-3	.	TRBV7-9
CASSEQGALNEKLFF	TGTGCCAGTAGTGAACAGGGGGCTCTTAATGAAAAACTGTTTTTT	TRBD1	TRBJ1-4	.	TRBV19
CASSQDKGSYEQYF	TGCGCCAGCAGCCAAGATAAGGGGTCCTACGAGCAGTACTTC	.	TRBJ2-7	.	TRBV4-3
CASSHDIQATGEAFF	TGTGCCAGCAGCCATGACATCCAAGCCACAGGTGAAGCTTTCTTT	.	TRBJ1-1	.	TRBV3-1/TRBV3-2
CASSEGQGPYYEQYF	TGTGCCAGCAGTGAAGGGCAGGGTCCTTACTACGAGCAGTACTTC	.	TRBJ2-7	.	TRBV6-1
CASSQDNDSPYEAFF	TGTGCCAGCAGCCAAGATAACGACAGTCCCTATGAAGCTTTCTTT	.	TRBJ1-1	.	TRBV4-2
CASSKATGTEGNQPQHF	TGTGCCAGCAGTAAAGCCACCGGGACTGAGGGCAATCAGCCCCAGCATTTT	.	TRBJ1-5	once	TRBV6-1
CASYDRLTDTQYF	TGTGCCAGTTACGACAGGTTGACAGATACGCAGTATTTT	.	TRBJ2-3	few	TRBV19
CASTPPGGTEAFF	TGTGCCAGCACTCCTCCGGGGGGCACTGAAGCTTTCTTT	.	TRBJ1-1	.	TRBV12-3/TRBV12-4
CASSSTGVSYYGYTF	TGTGCCAGCAGTTCTACCGGGGTATCCTACTATGGCTACACCTTC	.	TRBJ1-2	once	TRBV5-4
CASSASSGGSNEKLFF	TGTGCCAGCAGTGCAAGCTCAGGGGGATCCAATGAAAAACTGTTTTTT	TRBD1	TRBJ1-4	.	TRBV7-8
CAWEQGPGNTIYF	TGTGCCTGGGAACAGGGCCCTGGAAACACCATATATTTT	.	TRBJ1-3	.	TRBV30
CAIGTGGGYGYTF	TGTGCCATAGGGACAGGGGGCGGATATGGCTACACCTTC	TRBD1	TRBJ1-2	.	TRBV10-3